Presented here are 19 T cell receptor beta chains from one specimen sequenced in a study of blood T cell repertoires in COVID-19. Data came from immunoSEQ multiplex PCR; TCRdb stores just in-frame clones and leaves some out. Among fewer than 200,000 clones listed, more than 75% were seen once. Source material: peripheral blood. These receptors were taken from a man aged 40-49 years with active or convalescent COVID-19.

The chain links TRBV28 to TRBJ1-2, with a weak D call TRBD1 (5 bases). The CDR3 is 13 amino acids. Trimming removed 4 bases at V and 1 base at J, with 7 bases between. Germline V CDR1 and CDR2: MDHEN, SYDVKM. The CDR3: CASSYGGNYGYTF. The CDR3, as DNA: TGTGCCAGCAGTTACGGGGGTAACTATGGCTACACCTTC.

The rearrangement uses TRBV15 and TRBJ2-7; D is undetermined. V dropped 0 bases and J dropped 1 base, with 4 bases sitting between them. The V gene's germline CDR1 is LNHNV and CDR2 YYDKDF (reference sequence). The CDR3 runs 13 residues. The CDR3 DNA reads as TGTGCCACCAGCAGAGATCCATCCTACGAGCAGTACTTC. Protein: CATSRDPSYEQYF.

The chain links TRBV2 to TRBJ1-4; D uncertain. This CDR3 has 14 amino acids. Germline V lookup: CDR1 SNHLY, CDR2 FYNNEI. V gave up 3 bases and J gave up 5 bases, with 10 bases separating them. CDR3 protein: CASSDQVSNEKLFF. In nucleotides, the CDR3 is TGTGCCAGCAGTGACCAGGTTTCAAATGAAAAACTGTTTTTT.

The chain employs TRBV6-4 and TRBJ1-1; D possibly corresponds to TRBD1 (5 bases). Germline-derived CDR1 and CDR2 are MRHNA and SNTAGT. CDR3 length: 13 residues. Trimming removed 8 bases from V and 3 bases from J, with 13 bases in between. CDR3: CASRQDTYTEAFF. CDR3 nucleotides: TGTGCCAGCCGTCAGGACACCTACACTGAAGCTTTCTTT.

V is TRBV6-5 and J is TRBJ2-7; D might be TRBD1 (7 bases). Trimming took off 9 bases at V and 6 bases at J, with 21 bases between the two ends. There are 14 residues in the CDR3. Germline values: CDR1 MNHEY, CDR2 SVGAGI. The CDR3 sequence: CASCLGPQGGEQYF. The DNA for the CDR3 is TGTGCCAGTTGTCTGGGCCCGCAGGGGGGCGAGCAGTACTTC.

The chain employs TRBV6-5 and TRBJ2-2; tentatively, D is TRBD1 (5 bases). This CDR3 is built from 13 residues. Per germline, CDR1 MNHEY and CDR2 SVGAGI. Trimming removed 6 bases at V and 5 bases at J, with 10 bases between. The CDR3 reads CASRTPGTGELFF. As DNA, the CDR3 is TGTGCCAGCAGAACACCAGGGACCGGGGAGCTGTTTTTT.

The chain recombines TRBV5-3 with TRBJ1-2; 7 positions match TRBD1. TRBV5-3 is an ORF; its function is uncertain. The CDR3 loop spans 15 amino acids. The J segment lost 3 bases and the V segment lost 6 bases, leaving 11 bases of the junction unmatched. CDR3 sequence: CARTKTGDVYYGYTF. CDR3 bases: TGTGCCAGAACGAAAACAGGGGATGTCTACTATGGCTACACCTTC.

This chain uses TRBV5-1 with TRBJ2-1; 9 nucleotides line up with TRBD2. V lost 5 bases to trimming and J lost 4 bases; unmatched junction nucleotides: 7. CDR3 size: 15 residues. Germline CDR1 is SGHRS and CDR2 is YFSETQ. Written as DNA, the CDR3 is TGCGCCAGCAGTACGTCTAGCGGGGTTTACAATGAGCAGTTCTTC. This encodes CASSTSSGVYNEQFF.

This sequence joins TRBV4-3 and TRBJ1-2, with unresolved D. CDR1 is LGHNA, CDR2 YSLEER, per germline. The CDR3 loop spans 16 amino acids. V was cut by 3 bases and J by 7 bases, with 21 bases left in between. CDR3 region: CASSQGAAPESSGYTF. CDR3 in DNA: TGCGCCAGCAGCCAGGGAGCGGCACCCGAGTCTAGTGGCTACACCTTC.

The sample holds a few counts of this clone. The rearrangement uses TRBV11-2 and TRBJ1-3; no clear D gene. The CDR3 totals 15 residues. The germline V and J ends were trimmed by 0 bases and 0 bases, with 6 bases remaining between them. CDR1 and CDR2 from the germline V gene are SGHAT and FQNNGV. The CDR3 loop is CASSLEAVSGNTIYF. CDR3 nucleotides: TGTGCCAGCAGCTTAGAGGCGGTCTCTGGAAACACCATATATTTT.

This chain connects TRBV14 to TRBJ1-1; 8 nucleotides align to TRBD1. Trimming cost V 3 bases and J 1 base; bases outside gene matches: 16. This CDR3 contains 19 residues. The V gene's germline CDR1 is SGHDN and CDR2 FVKESK. The CDR3, as DNA: TGTGCCAGCAGCCAGGCCCTTGGCAGGGGGCCGAGCGCGAACACTGAAGCTTTCTTT. This encodes CASSQALGRGPSANTEAFF.

The V gene is TRBV25-1, the J gene TRBJ2-7; TRBD1 matches at 9 bases. The CDR3 spans 14 residues. With V trimmed by 7 bases and J by 3 bases, 7 bases remained unmatched. Germline CDR1 and CDR2: MGHDK and SYGVNS. The CDR3: CASKPPGQGYEQYF. The DNA of the CDR3 is TGTGCCAGCAAACCTCCGGGACAGGGCTACGAGCAGTACTTC.

This clone was seen once. The chain carries TRBV5-6 and TRBJ2-7; tentative D call: TRBD1 (6 bases). The ends were cut back, 4 bases at V and 6 bases at J, with 14 bases in the middle. The CDR3 covers 13 residues. Germline loops: CDR1 SGHDT, CDR2 YYEEEE. The CDR3 spells CASSPGTRREQYF. The CDR3 region has the DNA TGTGCCAGCAGCCCCGGGACACGTCGCGAGCAGTACTTC.

The chain employs TRBV5-6 and TRBJ1-1, with 8 bases fitting TRBD1. Germline V lookup: CDR1 SGHDT, CDR2 YYEEEE. This CDR3 is 15 amino acids long. After removal of 0 bases from V and 1 base from J, the junction contained 2 bases not matched to a gene. Written as DNA, the CDR3 is TGTGCCAGCAGCTTGGATACAGGGGGGAACACTGAAGCTTTCTTT. Its translation: CASSLDTGGNTEAFF.

This clone is a singleton in its sample. The V and J genes are TRBV11-3 and TRBJ2-3; D gene uncertain. Trimming stripped 4 bases from V and 5 bases from J, with 22 bases between. Germline lookup yields CDR1 SGHNT and CDR2 YENEEA. This CDR3 spans 17 amino acids. CDR3 bases: TGTGCCAGCAGCTCCCCCCAGGCAGTTAAGCCTCGAGATACGCAGTATTTT. Translation: CASSSPQAVKPRDTQYF.

The chain combines TRBV6-5 with TRBJ1-4; D may be TRBD1 (5 bases). Germline CDR1 and CDR2: MNHEY and SVGAGI. The CDR3 length is 14 residues. The V gene lost 8 bases and the J gene lost 12 bases, with 22 bases spanning the gap. DNA of the CDR3: TGTGCCAGCGGTCAGGGCCCATCTCCGCATGAACTGTTTTTT. Protein sequence: CASGQGPSPHELFF.

Concerning this clone itself: The junction shows a germline mismatch at one end, possibly a read error. The chain combines TRBV18 with TRBJ2-5, with 8 bases matching TRBD1. CDR1 is KGHSH and CDR2 is LQKENI in the germline V gene. The CDR3 is 16 residues long. In DNA, the CDR3 is TGTGCCAGCTCACCCCCCGGACAGGGTAACGAACCCGTCCCGGACTTC. This codes for CASSPPGQGNEPVPDF.

The chain employs TRBV18 and TRBJ1-3; 7 positions agree with TRBD1. The V segment lost 2 bases and the J segment 3 bases; nucleotides outside the gene matches: 7. Germline CDR1 reads KGHSH; CDR2 reads LQKENI. The CDR3 loop spans 16 amino acids. This chain's CDR3 is CASSPRRDRDGNTIYF. As DNA, the CDR3 is TGTGCCAGCTCACCAAGGAGAGACAGGGATGGAAACACCATATATTTT.

The DNA for the CDR3 is TGTGCCAGCAGTTTCCGAGCGGGTCACACAGATACGCAGTATTTT. Residues: CASSFRAGHTDTQYF. The chain carries TRBV28 and TRBJ2-3; possible D gene TRBD2, 6 bases. The germline V gene encodes CDR1 MDHEN and CDR2 SYDVKM. The CDR3 covers 15 residues. V gave up 3 bases and J gave up 2 bases, with 12 bases separating them.